This TCR beta chain was captured by sequencing in a study of graft-versus-host responses after intestinal transplantation. The table came from immunoSEQ multiplex PCR; TCRdb's copy has only in-frame clones and leaves some out. Among tens of thousands of clones listed, about nine tenths were seen once. This CDR3 is built from 14 residues. V lost 8 bases and J lost 5; bases outside the gene matches: 5. The germline V gene has CDR1 MNHEY and CDR2 SVGAGI. This specimen consisted of PBMCs, obtained 98 days after intestinal transplantation. This sequence originates from a human patient who received an intestinal transplant, so some T cells may come from the graft donor. J is TRBJ2-5 and V is TRBV6-5, with TRBD2 identical over 13 bases. CDR3 loop: CASGLAGDRETQYF. CDR3 coding DNA: TGTGCCAGCGGACTAGCGGGAGATAGGGAGACCCAGTACTTC.